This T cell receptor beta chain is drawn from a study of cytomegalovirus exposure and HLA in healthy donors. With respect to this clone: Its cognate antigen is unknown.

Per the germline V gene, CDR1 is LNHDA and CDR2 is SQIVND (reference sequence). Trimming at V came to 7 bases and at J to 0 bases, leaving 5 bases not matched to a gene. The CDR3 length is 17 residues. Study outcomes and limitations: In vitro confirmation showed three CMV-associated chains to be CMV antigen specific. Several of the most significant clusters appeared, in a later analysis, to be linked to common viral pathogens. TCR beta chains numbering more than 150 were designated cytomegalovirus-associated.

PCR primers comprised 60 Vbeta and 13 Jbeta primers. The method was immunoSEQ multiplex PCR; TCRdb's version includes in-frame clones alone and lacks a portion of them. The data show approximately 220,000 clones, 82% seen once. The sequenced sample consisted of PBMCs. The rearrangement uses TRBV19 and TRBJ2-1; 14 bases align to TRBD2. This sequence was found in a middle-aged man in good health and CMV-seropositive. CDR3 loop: CASTRTSGRFSYNEQFF. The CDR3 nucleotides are TGTGCCAGTACCCGGACTAGCGGGAGGTTCTCCTACAATGAGCAGTTCTTC. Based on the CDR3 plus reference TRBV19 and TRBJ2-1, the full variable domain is DGGITQSPKYLFRKEGQNVTLSCEQNLNHDAMYWYRQDPGQGLRLIYYSQIVNDFQKGDIAEGYSVSREKKESFPLTVTSAQKNPTAFYLCASTRTSGRFSYNEQFFGPGTRLTVL.